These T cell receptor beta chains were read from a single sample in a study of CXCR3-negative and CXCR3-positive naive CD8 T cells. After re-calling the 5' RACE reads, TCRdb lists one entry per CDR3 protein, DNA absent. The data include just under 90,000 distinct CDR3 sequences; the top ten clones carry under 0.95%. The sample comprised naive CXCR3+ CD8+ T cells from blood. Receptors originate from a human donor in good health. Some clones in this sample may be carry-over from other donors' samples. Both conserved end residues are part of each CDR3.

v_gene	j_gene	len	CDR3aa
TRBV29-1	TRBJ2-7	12	CSVDVNAYEQCF
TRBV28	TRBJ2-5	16	CASSLYAGQAKETQYF
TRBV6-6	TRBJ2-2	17	CASSSWTSGRWTGELFF
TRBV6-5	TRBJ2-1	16	CASSYSIASSYNEQFF
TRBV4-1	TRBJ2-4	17	CASSQENGPLAKNIQYF
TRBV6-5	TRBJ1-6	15	CASSYTTGDNSPLHF
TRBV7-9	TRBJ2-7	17	CASSFPPSGPPSYEQYF
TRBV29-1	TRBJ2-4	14	CSVEGREAGNIQYF
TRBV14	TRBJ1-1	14	CASSPLLINTEAFF
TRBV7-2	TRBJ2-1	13	CASSSVPFDEQFF
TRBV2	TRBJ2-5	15	CASSTSGGAEETQYF
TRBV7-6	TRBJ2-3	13	CASSSRGTDTQYF
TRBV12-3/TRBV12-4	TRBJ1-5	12	CASRQANQPQHF
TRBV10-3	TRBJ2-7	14	CAISEARTFYEQYF
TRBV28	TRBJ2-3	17	CASSLWVGGRNTNTQYF
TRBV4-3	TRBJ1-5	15	CASSQDYGGGQPQHF
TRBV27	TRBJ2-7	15	CASSLRGYSSYEQYF
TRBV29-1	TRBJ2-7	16	CSWQKIGPQLVDEQYF
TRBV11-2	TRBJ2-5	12	CASAQITETQYF
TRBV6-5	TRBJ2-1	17	CASSYSLVGTGQDEQFF
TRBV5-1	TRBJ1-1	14	CASNLDMMNTEAFF
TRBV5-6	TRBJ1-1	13	CASSLMSRTEAFF
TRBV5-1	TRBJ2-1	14	CASSLVGGPNEQFF
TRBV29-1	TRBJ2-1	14	CSVAGIAGENEQFF
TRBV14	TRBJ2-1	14	CASSQGSLSNEQFF
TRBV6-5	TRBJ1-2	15	CASSYSSTSNYGYTF
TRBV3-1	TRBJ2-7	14	CASSPGQGLYEQYF
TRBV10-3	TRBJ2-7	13	CAINEGEFDEQYF
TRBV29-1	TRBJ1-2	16	CSVEDIFGTHNYGYTF